This T cell receptor beta chain was sequenced for a study of vaccination effects on CD4 cells after COVID-19. General observations from the study: Among infection- and vaccine-induced clones, marked clonal contraction occurred late after vaccination.

TCRdb's table, derived via immunoSEQ multiplex PCR, lists solely in-frame clones and lacks some. The repertoire holds tens of thousands of clones, with roughly 73% as singletons. On this clone itself: Its antigen is as yet unknown.

The ViraFEST assay expanded antigen-specific CD4+ T cells with viral peptide pools before sequencing. Isolation of CD4+ T cells took place after approximately ten days of culture. All participants had two doses of either the BNT162b2 or mRNA-1273 vaccine. Researchers reported culturing 2 million to 2.5 million PBMC in each well, adding approximately 9.4 IU/ml IL-2 and 10 ug/ml peptides. The authors exchanged half the medium for IL-2 medium on days 3 and 7. The TCR comes from a human donor who received a COVID-19 vaccine. Material: CD4+ T cells from PBMCs cultured with HCoV-229E spike peptides, obtained after COVID-19 vaccination.

CDR3 loop: CASSSGPSTEAFF. In DNA, the CDR3 is TGTGCCAGCAGTTCCGGACCGAGCACTGAAGCTTTCTTT. The J gene is TRBJ1-1, the V gene TRBV7-3; no clear D gene. V was clipped by 6 bases and J by 4 bases, with 12 bases between them. Germline assignment: CDR1 SGHTA and CDR2 FQGTGA. There are 13 residues in the CDR3.